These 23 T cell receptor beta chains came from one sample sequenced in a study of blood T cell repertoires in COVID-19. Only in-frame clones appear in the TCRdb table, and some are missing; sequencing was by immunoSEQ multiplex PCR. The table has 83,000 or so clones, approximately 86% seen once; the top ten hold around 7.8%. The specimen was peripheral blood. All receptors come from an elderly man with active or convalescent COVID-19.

The CDR3 sequence is CASSIGLRDTRYGYTF. For the CDR3, the DNA is TGTGCCAGTAGTATAGGCCTCCGGGACACCCGCTATGGCTACACCTTC. The chain joins TRBV19 to TRBJ1-2, with D possibly TRBD1 on 6 matching bases. V was pared by 1 base and J by 4 bases, with 16 bases between. The CDR3 is made up of 16 amino acids. Germline V gene sequence: CDR1 LNHDA, CDR2 SQIVND (reference sequence). Supplemented by reference TRBV19 and TRBJ1-2, the full variable domain reads DGGITQSPKYLFRKEGQNVTLSCEQNLNHDAMYWYRQDPGQGLRLIYYSQIVNDFQKGDIAEGYSVSREKKESFPLTVTSAQKNPTAFYLCASSIGLRDTRYGYTFGSGTRLTVV.

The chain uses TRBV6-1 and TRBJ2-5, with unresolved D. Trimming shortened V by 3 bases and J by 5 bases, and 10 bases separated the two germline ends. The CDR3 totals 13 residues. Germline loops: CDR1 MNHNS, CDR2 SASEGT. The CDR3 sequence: CASSEVSRETQYF. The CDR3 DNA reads TGTGCCAGCAGTGAGGTTAGCCGGGAGACCCAGTACTTC.

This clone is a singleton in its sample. The CDR3 coding sequence is TGTGCCAGCAGCTCATTTACTCTCGGGTTGTACTATGGCTACACCTTC. Translating gives CASSSFTLGLYYGYTF. The chain carries TRBV11-2 and TRBJ1-2; no clear D. Trimming cost V 4 bases and J 3 bases, with 18 bases left between them. The germline V gene encodes CDR1 SGHAT and CDR2 FQNNGV. The CDR3 is made up of 16 amino acids.

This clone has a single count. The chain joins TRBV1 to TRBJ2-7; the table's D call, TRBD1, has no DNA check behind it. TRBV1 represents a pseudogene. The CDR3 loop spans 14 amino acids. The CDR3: CTSSLSGNYYEQYV. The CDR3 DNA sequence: TGCACCAGCAGCCTTTCAGGGAACTATTACGAGCAGTACGTC.

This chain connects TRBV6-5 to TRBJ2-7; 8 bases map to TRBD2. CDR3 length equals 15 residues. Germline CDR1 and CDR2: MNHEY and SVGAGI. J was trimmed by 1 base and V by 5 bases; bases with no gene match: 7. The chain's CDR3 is CASSRLAGDSYEQYV. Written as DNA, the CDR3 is TGTGCCAGCAGTCGGCTAGCGGGCGATTCCTACGAGCAGTACGTC.

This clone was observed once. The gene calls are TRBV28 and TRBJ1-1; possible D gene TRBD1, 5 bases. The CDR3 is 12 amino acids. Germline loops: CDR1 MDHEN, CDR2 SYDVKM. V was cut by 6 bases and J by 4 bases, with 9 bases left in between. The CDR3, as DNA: TGTGCCAGCAGGGGGGGTGGCACTGAAGCTTTCTTT. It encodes CASRGGGTEAFF.

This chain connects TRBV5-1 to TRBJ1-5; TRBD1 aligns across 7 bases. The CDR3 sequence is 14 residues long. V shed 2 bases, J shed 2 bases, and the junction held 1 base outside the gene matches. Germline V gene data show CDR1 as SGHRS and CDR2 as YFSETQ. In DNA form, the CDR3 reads TGCGCCAGCAGCTTTCAGGGGGGCAATCAGCCCCAGCATTTT. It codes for CASSFQGGNQPQHF.

In DNA form, the CDR3 reads TGTGCCAGCAGCTTGGGACAGGCTGGGACTGAAGCTTTCTTT. Translating gives CASSLGQAGTEAFF. The chain employs TRBV5-8 and TRBJ1-1, with TRBD1 as a possible D gene (6 bases). Trimming removed 0 bases at V and 5 bases at J, with 11 bases between. This CDR3 comprises 14 residues. Germline-derived CDR1 and CDR2 are SGHTS and YDEGEE.

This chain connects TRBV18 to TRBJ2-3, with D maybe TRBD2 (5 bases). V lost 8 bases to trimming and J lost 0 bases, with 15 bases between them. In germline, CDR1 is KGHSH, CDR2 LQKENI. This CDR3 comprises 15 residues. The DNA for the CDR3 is TGTGCCAGCAGGTTTACGGGGTCTAGCACAGATACGCAGTATTTT. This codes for CASRFTGSSTDTQYF.

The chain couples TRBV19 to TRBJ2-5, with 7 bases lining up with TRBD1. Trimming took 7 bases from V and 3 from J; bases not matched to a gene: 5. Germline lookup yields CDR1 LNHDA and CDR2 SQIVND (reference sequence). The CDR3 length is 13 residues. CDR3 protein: CASTGTEKETQYF. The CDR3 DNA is TGTGCCAGTACCGGGACAGAAAAAGAGACCCAGTACTTC.

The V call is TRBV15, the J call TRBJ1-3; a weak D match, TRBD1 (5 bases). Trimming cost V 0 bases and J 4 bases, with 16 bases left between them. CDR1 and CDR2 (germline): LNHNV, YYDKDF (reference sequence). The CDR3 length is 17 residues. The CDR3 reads CATSRDLSRQQGNTIYF. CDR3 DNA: TGTGCCACCAGCAGAGATTTGAGCAGACAGCAAGGAAACACCATATATTTT.

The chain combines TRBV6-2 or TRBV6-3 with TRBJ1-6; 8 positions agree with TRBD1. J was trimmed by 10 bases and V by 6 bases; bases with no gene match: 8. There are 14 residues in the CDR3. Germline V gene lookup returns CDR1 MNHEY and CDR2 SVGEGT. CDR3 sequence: CASSYGQGPSPLHF. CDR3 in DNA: TGTGCCAGCAGCTATGGACAGGGCCCATCACCCCTCCACTTT.

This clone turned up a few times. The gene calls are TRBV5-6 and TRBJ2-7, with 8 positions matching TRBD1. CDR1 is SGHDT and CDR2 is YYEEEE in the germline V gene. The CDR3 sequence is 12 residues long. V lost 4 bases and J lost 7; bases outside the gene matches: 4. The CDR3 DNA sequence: TGTGCCAGCAGCCGGACAGGGCGGGAGCAGTACGTC. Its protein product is CASSRTGREQYV.

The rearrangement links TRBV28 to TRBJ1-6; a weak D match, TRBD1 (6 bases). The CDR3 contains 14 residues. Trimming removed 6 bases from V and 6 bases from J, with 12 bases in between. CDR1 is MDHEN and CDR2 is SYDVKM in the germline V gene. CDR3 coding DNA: TGTGCCAGCAGGATAACAGGGCGTAATTCACCCCTCCACTTT. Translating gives CASRITGRNSPLHF.

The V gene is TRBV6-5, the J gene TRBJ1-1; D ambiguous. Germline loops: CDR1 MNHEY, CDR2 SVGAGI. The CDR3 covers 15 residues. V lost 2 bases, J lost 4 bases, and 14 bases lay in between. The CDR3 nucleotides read TGTGCCAGCAGTTACGGCAGGACCGGGAGCACTGAAGCTTTCTTT. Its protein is CASSYGRTGSTEAFF.

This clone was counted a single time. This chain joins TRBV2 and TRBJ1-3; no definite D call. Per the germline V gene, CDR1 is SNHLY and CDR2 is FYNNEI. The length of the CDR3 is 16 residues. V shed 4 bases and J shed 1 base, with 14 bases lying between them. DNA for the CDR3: TGTGCCAGCAGTGGCTTGAGGGTTAAATCTGGAAACACCATATATTTT. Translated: CASSGLRVKSGNTIYF.

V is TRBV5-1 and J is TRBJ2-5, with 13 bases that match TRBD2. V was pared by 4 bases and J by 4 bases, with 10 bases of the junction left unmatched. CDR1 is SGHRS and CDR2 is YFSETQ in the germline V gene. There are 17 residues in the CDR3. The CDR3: CASSGRWTSGSPETQYF. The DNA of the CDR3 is TGCGCCAGCAGCGGTAGATGGACTAGCGGGAGTCCAGAGACCCAGTACTTC. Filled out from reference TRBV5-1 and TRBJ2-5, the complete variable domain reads KAGVTQTPRYLIKTRGQQVTLSCSPISGHRSVSWYQQTPGQGLQFLFEYFSETQRNKGNFPGRFSGRQFSNSRSEMNVSTLELGDSALYLCASSGRWTSGSPETQYFGPGTRLLVL.

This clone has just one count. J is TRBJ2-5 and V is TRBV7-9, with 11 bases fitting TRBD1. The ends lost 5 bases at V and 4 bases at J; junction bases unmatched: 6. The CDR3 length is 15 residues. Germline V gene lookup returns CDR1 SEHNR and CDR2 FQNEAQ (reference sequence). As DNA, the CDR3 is TGTGCCAGCAGCCCCTGGGACAGGGGGAGAGAGACCCAGTACTTC. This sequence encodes CASSPWDRGRETQYF.

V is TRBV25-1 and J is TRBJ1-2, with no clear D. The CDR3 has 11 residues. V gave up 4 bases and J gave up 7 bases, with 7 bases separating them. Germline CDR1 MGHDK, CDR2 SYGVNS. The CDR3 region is CASSVVGGYTF. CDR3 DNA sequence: TGTGCCAGCAGTGTAGTTGGTGGCTACACCTTC.

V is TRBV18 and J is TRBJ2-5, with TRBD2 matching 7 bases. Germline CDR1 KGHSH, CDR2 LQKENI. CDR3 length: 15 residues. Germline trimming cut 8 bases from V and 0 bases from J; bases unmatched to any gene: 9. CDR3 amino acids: CASRPQGGNQETQYF. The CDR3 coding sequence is TGTGCCAGCCGACCCCAGGGAGGGAACCAAGAGACCCAGTACTTC. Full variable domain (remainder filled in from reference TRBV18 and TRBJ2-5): NAGVMQNPRHLVRRRGQEARLRCSPMKGHSHVYWYRQLPEEGLKFMVYLQKENIIDESGMPKERFSAEFPKEGPSILRIQQVVRGDSAAYFCASRPQGGNQETQYFGPGTRLLVL.

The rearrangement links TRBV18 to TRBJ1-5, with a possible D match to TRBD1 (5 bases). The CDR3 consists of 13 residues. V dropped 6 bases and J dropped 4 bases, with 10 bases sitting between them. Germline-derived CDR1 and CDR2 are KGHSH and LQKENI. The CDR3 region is CASSKGRNQPQHF. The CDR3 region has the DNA TGTGCCAGCTCCAAGGGGCGGAATCAGCCCCAGCATTTT. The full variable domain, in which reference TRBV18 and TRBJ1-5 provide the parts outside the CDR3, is NAGVMQNPRHLVRRRGQEARLRCSPMKGHSHVYWYRQLPEEGLKFMVYLQKENIIDESGMPKERFSAEFPKEGPSILRIQQVVRGDSAAYFCASSKGRNQPQHFGDGTRLSIL.

DNA for the CDR3: TGCAGTGCTAGTTCTCCGGGACTAGCATCGTCCAACATTCAGTACTTC. Translation: CSASSPGLASSNIQYF. This sequence joins TRBV20-1 and TRBJ2-4; 9 bases fit TRBD2. The germline gives CDR1 DFQATT, CDR2 SNEGSKA (reference sequence). With V trimmed by 3 bases and J by 7 bases, 13 bases remained unmatched. CDR3 length: 16 residues.

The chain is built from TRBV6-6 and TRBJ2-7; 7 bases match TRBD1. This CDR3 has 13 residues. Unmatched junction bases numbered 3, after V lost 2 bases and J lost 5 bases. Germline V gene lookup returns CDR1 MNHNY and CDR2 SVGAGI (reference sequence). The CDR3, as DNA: TGTGCCAGCAGTTACCGCGACAGGGACGAGCAGTACGTC. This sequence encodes CASSYRDRDEQYV.